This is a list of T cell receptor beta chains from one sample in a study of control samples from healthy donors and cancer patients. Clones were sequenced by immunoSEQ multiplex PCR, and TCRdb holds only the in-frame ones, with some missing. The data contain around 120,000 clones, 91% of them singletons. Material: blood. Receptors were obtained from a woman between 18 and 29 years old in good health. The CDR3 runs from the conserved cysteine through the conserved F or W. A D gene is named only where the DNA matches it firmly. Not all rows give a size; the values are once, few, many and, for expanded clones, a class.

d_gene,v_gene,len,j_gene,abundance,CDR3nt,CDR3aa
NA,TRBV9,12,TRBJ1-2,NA,TGTGCCAGCAGCGGGGGTGCGAGGGGCTACACCTTC,CASSGGARGYTF
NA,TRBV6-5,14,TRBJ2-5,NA,TGTGCCAGCAGGGGACCCTTGGAGGGAGAGACCCAGTACTTC,CASRGPLEGETQYF
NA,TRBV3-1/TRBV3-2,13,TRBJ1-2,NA,TGTGCCAGCAGCCGAGGGGCGTCGTATGGCTACACCTTC,CASSRGASYGYTF
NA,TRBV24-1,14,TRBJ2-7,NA,TGTGCCACCAGTGACTCAGGGGATGGCTACGAGCAGTACTTC,CATSDSGDGYEQYF
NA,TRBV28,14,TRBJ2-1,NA,TGTGCCAGCAGTGCCTTGGATTCCTACAATGAGCAGTTCTTC,CASSALDSYNEQFF
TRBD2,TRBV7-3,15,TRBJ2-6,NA,TGTGCCAGCAGCCCCGGGGGGTCTGGGGCCAACGTCCTGACTTTC,CASSPGGSGANVLTF
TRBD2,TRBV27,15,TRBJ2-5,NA,TGTGCCAGCAGTTTTCTAGCGGGGGTATCAGAGACCCAGTACTTC,CASSFLAGVSETQYF
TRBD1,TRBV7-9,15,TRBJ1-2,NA,TGTGCCAGCAGCTCCGCACAGGGGGCGAATGTTGGCTACACCTTC,CASSSAQGANVGYTF
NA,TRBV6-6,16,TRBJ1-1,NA,TGTGCCAGCAGTCCACCGATGGGGCAGATGAACACTGAAGCTTTCTTT,CASSPPMGQMNTEAFF
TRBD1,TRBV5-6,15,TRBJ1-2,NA,TGTGCCAGCAGAGCGTGGGGACAGGGGGCGCGAGGCTACACCTTC,CASRAWGQGARGYTF
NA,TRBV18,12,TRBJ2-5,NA,TGTGCCAGCTCACGTAATCAAGAGACCCAGTACTTC,CASSRNQETQYF
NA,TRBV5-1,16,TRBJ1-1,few,TGCGCCAGCAGCTTGGTGCCAGAGTCCATGAACACTGAAGCTTTCTTT,CASSLVPESMNTEAFF
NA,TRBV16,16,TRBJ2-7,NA,TGTGCCAGCAGCCAATATCAGGGCCCTACCTCCTACGAGCAGTACTTC,CASSQYQGPTSYEQYF
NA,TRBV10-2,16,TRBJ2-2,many,TGCGCCAGCAGTGAGCTTAGGGGAGGGAACACCGGGGAGCTGTTTTTT,CASSELRGGNTGELFF
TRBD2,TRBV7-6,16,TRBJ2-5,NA,TGTGCCAGCAGCTGGGGGACGGGGGGGGAGAGGGAGACCCAGTACTTC,CASSWGTGGERETQYF
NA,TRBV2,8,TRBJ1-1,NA,TGTGCCAGCGGTAGAGCTTTCTTT,CASGRAFF
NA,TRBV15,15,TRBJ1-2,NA,TGTGCCACCAGCAGTAAGTCGGACGCAGCCTATGGCTACACCTTC,CATSSKSDAAYGYTF
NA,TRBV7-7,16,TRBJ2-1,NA,TGTGCCAGCAGCCTAGGAAGGGATCCAACCTACAATGAGCAGTTCTTC,CASSLGRDPTYNEQFF
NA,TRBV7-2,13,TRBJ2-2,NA,TGTGCCAGCAGCTTAGCGACATACGGGGAGCTGTTTTTT,CASSLATYGELFF
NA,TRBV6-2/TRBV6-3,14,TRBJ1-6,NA,TGTGCCAGCAGTTACGACCCTCACCGTTCACCCCTCCACTTT,CASSYDPHRSPLHF
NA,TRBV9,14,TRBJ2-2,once,TGTGCCAGCAGCCCAGCAGGATGGGGCGGGGAGCTGTTTTTT,CASSPAGWGGELFF
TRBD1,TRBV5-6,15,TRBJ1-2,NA,TGTGCCAGCAGCTTGGTCAGGGGGATTAGCTATGGCTACACCTTC,CASSLVRGISYGYTF
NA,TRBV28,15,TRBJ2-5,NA,TGTGCCAGCAGTTATCTGCAGGGGGGTGTAGAGACCCAGTACTTC,CASSYLQGGVETQYF
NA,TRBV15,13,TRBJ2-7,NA,TGTGCCACCAGCAGAGTTTTTAGCGACGAGCAGTACTTC,CATSRVFSDEQYF
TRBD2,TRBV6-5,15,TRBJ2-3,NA,TGTGCCAGCAGTTACATGGGGGGGATCACAGATACGCAGTATTTT,CASSYMGGITDTQYF
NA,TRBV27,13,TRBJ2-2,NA,TGTGCCAGCAGTTTTCTGGGGGCTCGGGAGCTGTTTTTT,CASSFLGARELFF
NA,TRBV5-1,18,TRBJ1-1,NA,TGCGCCAGCAGCTTGGGCGGCGATCCTGCCATCTTGAACACTGAAGCTTTCTTT,CASSLGGDPAILNTEAFF
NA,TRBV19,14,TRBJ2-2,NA,TGTGCCAGTAGTATCCGGGGGGCCACGAGAGAGCTGTTTTTT,CASSIRGATRELFF
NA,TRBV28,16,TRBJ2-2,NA,TGTGCCAGCGACGACCGACTAGACGGGAACACCGGGGAGCTGTTTTTT,CASDDRLDGNTGELFF
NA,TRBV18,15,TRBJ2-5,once,TGTGCCAGCTCACCTCAGAAGGGGGACCAAGAGACCCAGTACTTC,CASSPQKGDQETQYF
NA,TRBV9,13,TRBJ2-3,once,TGTGCCACTTCAGGGGGGTACACAGATACGCAGTATTTT,CATSGGYTDTQYF
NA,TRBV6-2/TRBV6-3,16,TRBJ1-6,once,TGTGCCAGCAGTTACAGGCGGGGCTCCTATAATTCACCCCTCCACTTT,CASSYRRGSYNSPLHF
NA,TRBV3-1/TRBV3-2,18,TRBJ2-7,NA,TGTGCCAGCAGCCCGGAGGGCCGCTCAACGTGGAATCTCTACGAGCAGTACTTC,CASSPEGRSTWNLYEQYF
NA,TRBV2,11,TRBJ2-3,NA,TGTGCCAGCAGCGACAGGGATACGCAGTATTTT,CASSDRDTQYF
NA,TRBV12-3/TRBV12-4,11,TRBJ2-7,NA,TGTGCCAGCAGCAGCGGGTACGAGCAGTACTTC,CASSSGYEQYF
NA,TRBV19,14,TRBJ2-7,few,TGTGCCAGTAGTCCCGAGGGGGATTTCTCAAAGCAGTACTTC,CASSPEGDFSKQYF
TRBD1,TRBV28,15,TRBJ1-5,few,TGTGCCAGCAGTTCACAGGGGGCTAGCAATCAGCCCCAGCATTTT,CASSSQGASNQPQHF
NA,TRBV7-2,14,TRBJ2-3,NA,TGTGCCAGCAGCTTAGGTTCGGCGGCAGATACGCAGTATTTT,CASSLGSAADTQYF
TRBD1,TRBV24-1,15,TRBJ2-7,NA,TGTGCCACCAGTGACGAAAGGGGGCCCCAGTACGAGCAGTACTTC,CATSDERGPQYEQYF
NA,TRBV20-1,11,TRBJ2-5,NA,TGCAGTGCTAGAGCAAAGGAGACCCAGTACTTC,CSARAKETQYF
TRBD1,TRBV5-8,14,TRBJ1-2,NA,TGTGCCAGCACCCGGGGACAGGGAGGGCACGGCTACACCTTC,CASTRGQGGHGYTF
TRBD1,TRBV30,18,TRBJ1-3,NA,TGTGCCGCAAACCTCGACAGGGAAACGCCGCCCTGGGAAAACACCATATATTTT,CAANLDRETPPWENTIYF
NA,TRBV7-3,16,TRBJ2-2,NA,TGTGCCAGCAGCTTGGGGCTAGGGGCTGGCACCGGGGAGCTGTTTTTT,CASSLGLGAGTGELFF
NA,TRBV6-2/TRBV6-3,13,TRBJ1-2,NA,TGTGCCAGCAGTCCGTACCCGAGGGAAGGCTACACCTTC,CASSPYPREGYTF